Listed below are T cell receptor beta chains from one sample, sequenced in a study of cytomegalovirus exposure and HLA in healthy donors. Produced via immunoSEQ multiplex PCR; TCRdb's table is partial and in-frame only. The sample shows 85,000 to 130,000 clones, 79% of them seen only once. The specimen sequenced was PBMCs. The receptor source for this set is a female donor in good health and CMV-seropositive. The CDR3 runs from the conserved cysteine through the conserved F or W. D genes are given only for firm matches. The size of a clone is reported for some rows only, either as once, few or many, or as a class for expanded clones.

clone_size	v_call	j_call	d_call	cdr3_nt	cdr3_aa
-	TRBV19	TRBJ2-5	-	TGTGCCAGTAGTATTTCCCTCAACGAGGAGACCCAGTACTTC	CASSISLNEETQYF
-	TRBV6-1	TRBJ2-7	-	TGTGCCAGCAGTGAAGCGGGGACTCGGAGCTCCTACGAGCAGTACTTC	CASSEAGTRSSYEQYF
-	TRBV14	TRBJ2-1	-	TGTGCCAGCAGCCAAGTGCGGGGTTACAATGAGCAGTTCTTC	CASSQVRGYNEQFF
-	TRBV30	TRBJ1-2	-	TGTGCCTGGGTTTTCTCGGGGAACAAAGGCTACACCTTC	CAWVFSGNKGYTF
-	TRBV4-3	TRBJ2-1	TRBD2	TGCGCCAGCAGCCCCACCGGACTAGCGGGGAGCTCCTACAATGAGCAGTTCTTC	CASSPTGLAGSSYNEQFF
few	TRBV6-4	TRBJ2-3	TRBD2	TGTGCCAGCAGTGACTCGGCCGGGGGGGACACAGATACGCAGTATTTT	CASSDSAGGDTDTQYF
-	TRBV18	TRBJ2-3	TRBD2	TGTGCCAGCTCACCGCTGACTAGCGGGGCCAGCACAGATACGCAGTATTTT	CASSPLTSGASTDTQYF
-	TRBV7-2	TRBJ2-3	-	TGTGCCAGCAGTTACAGCGATACGCAGTATTTT	CASSYSDTQYF
-	TRBV6-6	TRBJ2-7	-	TGTGCCAGCAGCTCCGTATCGACGGGAACCTACGAGCAGTACTTC	CASSSVSTGTYEQYF
-	TRBV19	TRBJ1-2	TRBD1	TGTGCCAGTAGTATATATCAGGGGGAAGCCTATGGCTACACCTTC	CASSIYQGEAYGYTF
once	TRBV6-4	TRBJ2-1	-	TGTGCCAGCAGTGACCGGGATCTCAATGAGCAGTTCTTC	CASSDRDLNEQFF
-	TRBV5-5	TRBJ2-7	-	TGTGCCAGCACCCTCGGACCAGGGGATACCTACGAGCAGTACTTC	CASTLGPGDTYEQYF
-	TRBV6-1	TRBJ2-2	-	TGTGCCAGCACCACGCCGGGATGGGGGGAGCTGTTTTTT	CASTTPGWGELFF
-	TRBV5-6	TRBJ2-1	TRBD2	TGTGCCAGCAGCTTGCCCAGCGGGACTGGTGAGCAGTTCTTC	CASSLPSGTGEQFF
-	TRBV7-2	TRBJ2-3	TRBD2	TGTGCCAGCAGCTTGACTAGCGGGAGGAACACAGATACGCAGTATTTT	CASSLTSGRNTDTQYF
-	TRBV7-2	TRBJ2-7	TRBD2	TGTGCCAGCAGCTCCCGACTTAGCGGGAGAGGGTACGAGCAGTACTTC	CASSSRLSGRGYEQYF
-	TRBV29-1	TRBJ1-2	-	TGCAGCGTTTCGACCTCGGGCTATGGCTACACCTTC	CSVSTSGYGYTF
-	TRBV7-7	TRBJ2-5	-	TGTGCCAGCAGCCCGAAGCCGGGACACCGAGAGACCCAGTACTTC	CASSPKPGHRETQYF
-	TRBV6-6	TRBJ2-1	-	TGTGCCAGCAGTTACATGAGCTCCTACAATGAGCAGTTCTTC	CASSYMSSYNEQFF
-	TRBV7-2	TRBJ2-2	TRBD1	TGTGCCAGCAGCTTACGACAGGGGAACACCGGGGAGCTGTTTTTT	CASSLRQGNTGELFF
few	TRBV7-2	TRBJ2-3	TRBD2	TGTGCCAGCAGCCCCTATCCCCTTCGCGGGGGGAGCACAGATACGCAGTATTTT	CASSPYPLRGGSTDTQYF
-	TRBV5-4	TRBJ2-4	-	TGTGCCAGCAGCTTGGGGGCGGGTGCCAGTCAGTACTTC	CASSLGAGASQYF
-	TRBV29-1	TRBJ1-1	-	TGCAGCGTTTGGGCAGGCTCTAAGGTCATAGCTTTCTTT	CSVWAGSKVIAFF
-	TRBV27	TRBJ2-7	TRBD1	TGTGCCAGCTCAGGGGGAAGGACCTACGAGCAGTACTTC	CASSGGRTYEQYF
-	TRBV7-9	TRBJ2-4	-	TGTGCCAGCAGTCCAAGACTCCGGGACAACTTACTAGCCAAAAACATTCAGTACTTC	CASSPRLRDNLLAKNIQYF
-	TRBV7-9	TRBJ1-1	-	TGTTCCAGCAGCTCGTCCGGAGCTGAAGCTTTCTTT	CSSSSSGAEAFF
-	TRBV7-9	TRBJ2-7	TRBD2	TGTTCCAGCAGCTTACCTAGCGGGGGGAGTTACGAGCAGTACTTC	CSSSLPSGGSYEQYF
-	TRBV5-1	TRBJ2-1	TRBD2	TGCGCCAGCAGCTTGGGACTAGCGGCGGGACGCCCCTACAATGAGCAGTTCTTC	CASSLGLAAGRPYNEQFF
once	TRBV9	TRBJ2-1	-	TGTGCCAGCAGCGCTAGAATTGTGCCCTACAATGAGCAGTTCTTC	CASSARIVPYNEQFF
-	TRBV6-6	TRBJ1-2	TRBD1	TGTGCCAGCAACCCAGGCGGGACAGGGGGGTTCGGCTACACCTTC	CASNPGGTGGFGYTF
once	TRBV6-5	TRBJ1-2	-	TGTGCCAGCAGTTACACGAGGACAGACTACTATGGCTACACCTTC	CASSYTRTDYYGYTF
few	TRBV20-1	TRBJ2-1	-	TGCAGTGCTAGAGGTCCCGTCGAGCAGTTCTTC	CSARGPVEQFF
-	TRBV9	TRBJ2-3	TRBD2	TGTGCCAGCAGCGTAGTGTCTAGCGGGGCCGGGGATACGCAGTATTTT	CASSVVSSGAGDTQYF
-	TRBV19	TRBJ1-4	TRBD1	TGTGCCAGCTCCATGGACAGGGGAAATGAAAAACTGTTTTTT	CASSMDRGNEKLFF
-	TRBV19	TRBJ2-2	TRBD1	TGTGCCAGTAGTTCAGGGGGAAACTACGGGGAGCTGTTTTTT	CASSSGGNYGELFF
-	TRBV9	TRBJ2-7	-	TGTGCCAGCAGCGTAGACGCGGGGAGCTCCTACGAGCAGTACTTC	CASSVDAGSSYEQYF
-	TRBV5-1	TRBJ2-7	-	TGCGCCAGCAGCTTGGGAGAAGGGAGCGGGTACGAGCAGTACTTC	CASSLGEGSGYEQYF
-	TRBV5-1	TRBJ1-2	TRBD1	TGCGCCAGCAGATCCGCCGGGACAGGGGCCTATGGCTACACCTTC	CASRSAGTGAYGYTF
-	TRBV7-8	TRBJ1-1	-	TGTGCCAGCAGCTTAGTCAGGTCGTCGAGTCTGGGCACTGAAGCTTTCTTT	CASSLVRSSSLGTEAFF
-	TRBV21-1	TRBJ1-1	-	TGTGCCAGCAGCAAAGCAGGGACAGAGGTGGCTGAAGCTTTCTTT	CASSKAGTEVAEAFF